This T cell receptor (beta chain) was documented in a study of cytomegalovirus exposure and HLA in healthy donors. Study results and limitations: Specific recognition of CMV antigens was confirmed in vitro for a few chains (all CMV-associated).

Concerning this clone itself: As yet, its antigen is unknown.

The data were produced by immunoSEQ multiplex PCR, yet TCRdb's version contains in-frame clones alone and is incomplete. The table has about 160,000 clones, approximately 89% seen once; the top ten hold 9% to 12%. The germline V gene has CDR1 SGHTA and CDR2 FQGTGA. The CDR3 extends over 13 amino acids. V was clipped by 3 bases and J by 8 bases, with 13 bases between them. The sequencing sample was made of PBMCs. The sequence was collected from a woman under 30 in good health and CMV-seropositive. The rearrangement links TRBV7-3 to TRBJ1-2; possibly TRBD1 for D (6 bases). CDR3 coding DNA: TGTGCCAGCAGCTTCCCGACAGGACGGGGCTACACCTTC. The encoded protein is CASSFPTGRGYTF.